The 15 T cell receptor beta chains below come from one sample, sequenced in a study of T-cell memory formation after mild COVID-19. Using its own MiXCR run on the 5' RACE reads, TCRdb lists one record per CDR3 protein. Counted here are 400,000 to 500,000 distinct CDR3 sequences, around 20% occurring once; the ten biggest clones make up 7.5% to 9.5%. Sequenced sample: PBMCs or a T cell subset sorted from them (not recorded which). Receptors were obtained from an adult woman who had mild COVID-19 (a few samples of this study predate the infection). Cell type and time point are not known.

This clonotype was seen a handful of times. This sequence joins TRBV4-1 and TRBJ2-3; D perhaps matches TRBD2 (6 bases). CDR3 length: 15 amino acids. Germline CDR1 reads MGHRA; CDR2 reads YSYEKL. Deletions cut 8 bases from V and 5 bases from J, with 20 bases between. CDR3: CASQRDFLRRDTQYF. CDR3 nucleotides: TGCGCCAGCCAACGGGACTTTCTCCGAAGAGATACGCAGTATTTT.

This clonotype came up a few times. V usage is TRBV6-5 and J usage is TRBJ1-3, with 9 positions matching TRBD1. The V and J ends lost 0 bases and 4 bases, in that order; junction bases with no gene match: 4. This CDR3 is built from 16 residues. CDR1 and CDR2 (germline): MNHEY, SVGAGI. Written as DNA, the CDR3 is TGTGCCAGCAGTTACTCGAACAGGGGGCACGGAAACACCATATATTTT. It is translated as CASSYSNRGHGNTIYF.

This clonotype was seen more than once but under ten times. The rearrangement uses TRBV27 and TRBJ1-2; 9 positions match TRBD1. Germline V CDR1 and CDR2: MNHEY, SMNVEV (reference sequence). The J segment lost 4 bases and the V segment lost 4 bases, leaving 7 bases of the junction unmatched. This CDR3 region has 15 residues. Written as DNA, the CDR3 is TGTGCCAGCAGTTCAACCGGGACAGGGTTCTATGGCTACACCTTC. Its protein product is CASSSTGTGFYGYTF.

The V and J genes are TRBV4-2 and TRBJ2-1, with 9 bases that match TRBD2. CDR3 size: 15 residues. Trimming cost V 5 bases and J 1 base; bases outside gene matches: 3. Germline-derived CDR1 and CDR2 are LGHNA and YNFKEQ. The CDR3 spells CASSTTSGSYNEQFF. The CDR3 nucleotides read TGTGCCAGCAGCACGACTAGCGGTTCCTACAATGAGCAGTTCTTC.

This clonotype was seen a few times. The chain has TRBV15 and TRBJ2-1; TRBD2 might be the D (6 bases). The ends were cut back, 4 bases at V and 8 bases at J, with 9 bases in the middle. The CDR3 has 12 residues. Germline assignment: CDR1 LNHNV and CDR2 YYDKDF (reference sequence). This chain's CDR3 is CATSIQRDEQFF. The CDR3 bases are TGTGCCACCAGCATTCAGCGGGATGAGCAGTTCTTC.

The table lists this clonotype with a few counts. This chain joins TRBV20-1 and TRBJ1-4; D gene uncertain. There are 11 residues in the CDR3. The V end lost 2 bases, the J end lost 6 bases, and 4 bases lay between the germline ends. Germline assignment: CDR1 DFQATT and CDR2 SNEGSKA (reference sequence). CDR3 loop: CSARNYEKLFF. The CDR3 region has the DNA TGCAGTGCTAGAAATTATGAAAAACTGTTTTTT.

The table lists this clonotype with a few counts. This chain joins TRBV6-1 and TRBJ1-2; a weak D match, TRBD1 (5 bases). This CDR3 has 13 amino acids. Germline V gene lookup returns CDR1 MNHNS and CDR2 SASEGT. The V end was cut by 11 bases, the J end by 2 bases, with 15 bases between. The CDR3 DNA sequence: TGTGCCGGGAGGGACCCCGGGAACTATGGCTACACCTTC. It translates to CAGRDPGNYGYTF.

This clonotype was detected only a few times. V and J are TRBV5-1 and TRBJ1-2; D is ambiguous. CDR1 is SGHRS, CDR2 YFSETQ, per germline. V was trimmed by 9 bases and J by 6 bases, leaving 21 bases between them. The CDR3 loop spans 14 amino acids. CDR3 residues: CATRQSPLTDGYTF. The CDR3 DNA reads TGCGCCACCAGGCAATCCCCGCTAACTGATGGCTACACCTTC.

This chain joins TRBV24-1 and TRBJ2-3; the D is unclear. The CDR3 covers 15 residues. The germline V gene encodes CDR1 KGHDR and CDR2 SFDVKD. V lost 3 bases, J lost 6 bases, and 15 bases lay in between. The CDR3 DNA sequence: TGTGCCACCAGTGATACCGACTGGTTGGAGGATACGCAGTATTTT. Protein product: CATSDTDWLEDTQYF.

In its sample, this clonotype was seen a few times. The chain has TRBV5-5 and TRBJ2-1, with D possibly being TRBD1 (6 bases). CDR1 and CDR2 from the germline V gene are SGHKS and YYEKEE (reference sequence). The CDR3 runs to 16 residues. The ends were cut back, 4 bases at V and 1 base at J, with 15 bases in the middle. The CDR3 region is CASSPQGSWSYNEQFF. In DNA, the CDR3 is TGTGCCAGCAGCCCGCAGGGGAGTTGGTCCTACAATGAGCAGTTCTTC.

In its sample, this clonotype was seen a few times. The chain recombines TRBV5-1 with TRBJ2-7, with D possibly matching TRBD1 (5 bases). Per the germline V gene, CDR1 is SGHRS and CDR2 is YFSETQ. The ends were cut back, 6 bases at V and 5 bases at J, with 18 bases in the middle. This CDR3 has 14 amino acids. The CDR3 nucleotides read TGCGCCAGCATGGGCTTGGGGCGTTCGGACGAGCAGTACTTC. Translating it yields CASMGLGRSDEQYF.

This clonotype appeared a few times. V is TRBV14 and J is TRBJ1-5; no clear D gene. With 1 base removed from V and 9 bases from J, the gap between germline ends came to 10 bases. CDR3 length: 13 amino acids. CDR1 and CDR2 from the germline V gene are SGHDN and FVKESK. The CDR3 DNA is TGTGCCAGCAGCCAAGCCCGAGGAGGGCCCCAGCATTTT. Amino acid sequence: CASSQARGGPQHF.

The J gene is TRBJ2-7, the V gene TRBV4-2; D gene uncertain. Germline-derived CDR1 and CDR2 are LGHNA and YNFKEQ. CDR3 length: 13 residues. V lost 1 base and J lost 3, with 7 bases in between. The CDR3 loop is CASSQVDGYEQYF. DNA of the CDR3: TGTGCCAGCAGCCAAGTCGACGGCTACGAGCAGTACTTC.

This clonotype was detected ten times or more. The V call is TRBV28, the J call TRBJ1-2, with a possible D match to TRBD1 (6 bases). CDR1 is MDHEN, CDR2 SYDVKM, per germline. Trimming took off 7 bases at V and 2 bases at J, with 17 bases between the two ends. This CDR3 is built from 15 residues. As DNA, the CDR3 is TGTGCCAGCAAAGTCGAAGGAACAGGGAACTATGGCTACACCTTC. This sequence encodes CASKVEGTGNYGYTF.

The chain employs TRBV7-9 and TRBJ2-5, with 7 positions matching TRBD1. J lost 2 bases, V lost 1 base, and 4 bases had no gene match. Germline lookup yields CDR1 SEHNR and CDR2 FQNEAQ (reference sequence). This CDR3 has 15 amino acids. CDR3 in DNA: TGTGCCAGCAGCTTAGAAACAGGGGCACAAGAGACCCAGTACTTC. This sequence encodes CASSLETGAQETQYF.